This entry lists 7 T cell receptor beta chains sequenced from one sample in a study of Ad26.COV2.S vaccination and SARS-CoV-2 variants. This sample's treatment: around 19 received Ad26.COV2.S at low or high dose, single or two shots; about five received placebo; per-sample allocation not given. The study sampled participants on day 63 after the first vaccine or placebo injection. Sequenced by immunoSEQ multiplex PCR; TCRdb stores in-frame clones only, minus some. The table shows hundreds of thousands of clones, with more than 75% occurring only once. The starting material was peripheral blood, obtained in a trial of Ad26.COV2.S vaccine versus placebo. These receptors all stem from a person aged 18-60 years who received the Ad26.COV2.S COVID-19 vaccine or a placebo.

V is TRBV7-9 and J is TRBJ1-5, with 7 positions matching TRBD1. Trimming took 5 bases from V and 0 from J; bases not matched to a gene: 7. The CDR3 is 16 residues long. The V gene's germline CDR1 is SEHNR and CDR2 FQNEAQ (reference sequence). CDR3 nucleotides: TGTGCCAGCAGCGCTACAGGGGCAGGTAGCAATCAGCCCCAGCATTTT. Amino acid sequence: CASSATGAGSNQPQHF.

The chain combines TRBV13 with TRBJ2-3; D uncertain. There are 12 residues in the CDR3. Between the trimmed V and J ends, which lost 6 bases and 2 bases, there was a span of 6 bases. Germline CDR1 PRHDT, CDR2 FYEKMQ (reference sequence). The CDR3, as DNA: TGTGCCAGCAGTACAGTCACAGATACGCAGTATTTT. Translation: CASSTVTDTQYF.

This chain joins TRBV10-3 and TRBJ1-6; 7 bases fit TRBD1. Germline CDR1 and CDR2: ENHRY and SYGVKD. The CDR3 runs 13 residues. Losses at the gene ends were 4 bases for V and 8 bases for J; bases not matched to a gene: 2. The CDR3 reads CAISGTGDSPLHF. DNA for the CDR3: TGTGCCATCAGTGGAACAGGGGATTCACCCCTCCACTTT.

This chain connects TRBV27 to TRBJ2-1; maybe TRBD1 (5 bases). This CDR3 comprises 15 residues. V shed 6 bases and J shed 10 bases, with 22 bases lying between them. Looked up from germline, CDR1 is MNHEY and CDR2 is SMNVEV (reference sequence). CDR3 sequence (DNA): TGTGCCAGCAGACCCTATCTAGGGGTGGCGACGGAGCAGTTCTTC. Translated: CASRPYLGVATEQFF.

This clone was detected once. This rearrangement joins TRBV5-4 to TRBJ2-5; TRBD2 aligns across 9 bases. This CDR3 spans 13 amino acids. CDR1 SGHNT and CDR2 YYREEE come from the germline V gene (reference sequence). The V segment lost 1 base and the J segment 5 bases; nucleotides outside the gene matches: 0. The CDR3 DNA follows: TGTGCCAGCAGCTTGAGCGGGGGGGAGACCCAGTACTTC. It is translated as CASSLSGGETQYF.

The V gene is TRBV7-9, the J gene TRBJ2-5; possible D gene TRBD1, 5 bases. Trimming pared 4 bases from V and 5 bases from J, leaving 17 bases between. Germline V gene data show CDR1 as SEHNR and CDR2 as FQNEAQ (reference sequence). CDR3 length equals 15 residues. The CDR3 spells CASSSQRWGAETQYF. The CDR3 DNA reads TGTGCCAGCAGCTCCCAGCGTTGGGGCGCGGAGACCCAGTACTTC. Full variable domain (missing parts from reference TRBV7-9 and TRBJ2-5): DTGVSQNPRHKITKRGQNVTFRCDPISEHNRLYWYRQTLGQGPEFLTYFQNEAQLEKSRLLSDRFSAERPKGSFSTLEIQRTEQGDSAMYLCASSSQRWGAETQYFGPGTRLLVL.

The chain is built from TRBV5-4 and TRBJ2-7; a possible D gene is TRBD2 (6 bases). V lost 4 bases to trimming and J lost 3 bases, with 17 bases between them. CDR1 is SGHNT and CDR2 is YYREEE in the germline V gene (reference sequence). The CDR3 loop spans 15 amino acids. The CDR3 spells CASSTSGGSFYEQYF. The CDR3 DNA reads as TGTGCCAGCAGCACGTCCGGGGGATCATTCTACGAGCAGTACTTC.